These T cell receptor beta chains were read from a single sample in a study of T cell responses to AZD1222 COVID-19 vaccine. TCRdb's copy holds only in-frame clones and misses some; the assay was immunoSEQ multiplex PCR. There are approximately 110,000 clones in the sample; roughly 86% occur only once, and roughly 13% lies in the top ten. Here the sequenced sample was peripheral blood, taken on day 0 of MenACWY control vaccination. Source of these receptors: an adult in good health. Each CDR3 is given with its conserved first and last residue. D genes are given only for firm matches. Rows may omit the clone size; those that give it use once, few, many or a size class.

.,TRBV5-1,.,TRBJ2-1,TGCGCCAGCAGTTCGCGAAGTCGGCAGGGAGGAAATGAGCAGTTCTTC,CASSSRSRQGGNEQFF
.,TRBV5-1,TRBD1,TRBJ2-1,TGCGCCAGCAGCTTGGACAGGGGGCCTGACAATGAGCAGTTCTTC,CASSLDRGPDNEQFF
.,TRBV28,.,TRBJ2-1,TGTGCCAGCAGTTTTCTGGGGCAGGGGATCCGTGAGCAGTTCTTC,CASSFLGQGIREQFF
.,TRBV4-1,.,TRBJ1-2,TGCGCCAGCAGCCAAGGAACAGGGTTTCTTAGTGGCTACACCTTC,CASSQGTGFLSGYTF
.,TRBV7-2,TRBD1,TRBJ2-1,TGTGCCAGCAGCCTGGGGACAGGCTCCTACAATGAGCAGTTCTTC,CASSLGTGSYNEQFF
.,TRBV15,.,TRBJ1-4,TGTGCCACCAGCACCCCCGGACGGCGCCTGTTTTTT,CATSTPGRRLFF
.,TRBV6-1,TRBD1,TRBJ2-7,TGTGCCAGCAGTGAAGCTGACAGGGGGTACGAGCAGTACTTC,CASSEADRGYEQYF
.,TRBV21-1,.,TRBJ2-3,TGTGCCAGCGGCTCCCCCCCGGAGTCCACAGATACGCAGTATTTT,CASGSPPESTDTQYF
.,TRBV20-1,.,TRBJ1-1,TGCAGTGCTAGTGAGGGTAATCCCACTGAAGCTTTCTTT,CSASEGNPTEAFF
.,TRBV14,.,TRBJ1-2,TGTGCCAGCAGCCCCAGAGGGTCTTATGGCTACACCTTC,CASSPRGSYGYTF
.,TRBV7-8,.,TRBJ2-1,TGTGCCAGCAGCCCGACTCGGACAGCGGATGAGCAGTTCTTC,CASSPTRTADEQFF
.,TRBV7-3,.,TRBJ2-7,TGTGCCAGCAGCACGGGGGCCTCCTACGAGCAGTACTTC,CASSTGASYEQYF
.,TRBV4-3,.,TRBJ1-5,TGCGCCAGCAGCCAAGATCGCAGGGGTGAGCCCCAGCATTTT,CASSQDRRGEPQHF
.,TRBV29-1,TRBD1,TRBJ2-3,TGCAGCGTTGGGGTGACAGGGTCAGGGGATACGCAGTATTTT,CSVGVTGSGDTQYF
.,TRBV11-2,TRBD1,TRBJ1-4,TGTGCCAGCAGCCCACGAGGGACAGCAACTAATGAAAAACTGTTTTTT,CASSPRGTATNEKLFF
.,TRBV7-3,TRBD2,TRBJ2-1,TGTGCCAGCAGCTCTCTAGCGGGAGCCTACAATGAGCAGTTCTTC,CASSSLAGAYNEQFF
.,TRBV7-6,.,TRBJ2-7,TGTGCCAGCAGCTTAGGAGGGACGTTTAGCTACGAGCAGTACTTC,CASSLGGTFSYEQYF
.,TRBV6-4,TRBD2,TRBJ2-7,TGCCTAGATCCGGGACTAGCGGGGGTTAGGTCCTACGAGCAGTACTTC,CLDPGLAGVRSYEQYF
.,TRBV2,.,TRBJ2-3,TGTGCCAGCAGTGAAAATGCCCGGACGGATACGCAGTATTTT,CASSENARTDTQYF
few,TRBV3-1/TRBV3-2,.,TRBJ1-5,TGTGCCAGCAGCCAAGACCGCTTTGGTCAGCCCCAGCATTTT,CASSQDRFGQPQHF
.,TRBV9,TRBD2,TRBJ2-1,TGTGCCAGCAGCTTACGACTAAGCGATAGCGGGGGACTCTCCTACAATGAGCAGTTCTTC,CASSLRLSDSGGLSYNEQFF
.,TRBV25-1,.,TRBJ1-2,TGTGCCAGCAGTGAATACGGCGGAGCCTATGGCTACACCTTC,CASSEYGGAYGYTF
few,TRBV5-5,.,TRBJ1-2,TGTGCCAGCAGCTTGGTCGGGGAGTGGGATGGCTACACCTTC,CASSLVGEWDGYTF
.,TRBV6-5,.,TRBJ2-7,TGTGCCAGCAGTTACGAGGGGACAAGGACCGGGGAGCAGTACTTC,CASSYEGTRTGEQYF
once,TRBV2,TRBD1,TRBJ1-1,TGTGCCAGCAGCCCAAGGACAGGGAGGGGAACTGAAGCTTTCTTT,CASSPRTGRGTEAFF
.,TRBV4-2,.,TRBJ2-3,TGTGCCAGCAGCCCTATGGCGGGTAGGGGAAGCACAGATACGCAGTATTTT,CASSPMAGRGSTDTQYF
once,TRBV2,TRBD1,TRBJ2-7,TGTGCCAGCAGTGAAGGCCCAAACCCGACAGGGTTCGACGAGCAGTACTTC,CASSEGPNPTGFDEQYF
.,TRBV28,.,TRBJ2-3,TGTGCCAGCAGTGCCCCCCGGGGATGGGATACGCAGTATTTT,CASSAPRGWDTQYF